The text below deals with one T cell receptor (beta chain). Generated by immunoSEQ multiplex PCR, the TCRdb table keeps only in-frame clones and is missing some. The table records approximately 480,000 clones, roughly 79% of them present only once. Germline lookup yields CDR1 SGHAT and CDR2 FQNNGV. V lost 3 bases, J lost 10 bases, and 4 bases stayed unmatched. The CDR3 covers 14 residues. The data derive from a study of shared clonotypes between healthy human individuals. The sequenced sample consisted of PBMCs. The clonotype comes from a woman in her thirties or forties in good health. Some clones in this sample may be carry-over from other donors' samples. The chain is built from TRBV11-2 and TRBJ2-4, with 12 positions matching TRBD2. CDR3 nucleotide sequence: TGTGCCAGCAGCTTGGCTAGCGGGAGGGTTATTCAGTACTTC. It codes for CASSLASGRVIQYF.